This paragraph reports one TCR beta chain. Per the germline V gene, CDR1 is DFQATT and CDR2 is SNEGSKA (reference sequence). Trimming shortened V by 6 bases and J by 0 bases, and 7 bases separated the two germline ends. This CDR3 contains 12 residues. The sample is drawn from a study of T-cell memory formation after mild COVID-19. TCRdb re-analysed the 5' RACE reads in MiXCR, keeping a single row per CDR3 protein. The sample comprises about 150,000 distinct CDR3 sequences, 10% to 15% of which are singletons, and roughly 3.4% rests with the top ten. This chain joins TRBV20-1 and TRBJ2-3, with no clear D. Material for sequencing was PBMCs or a T cell subset sorted from them (not recorded which). The sequence derives from a man between 18 and 35 years old who had mild COVID-19 (a few samples of this study predate the infection). Cell type and time point are not known. The DNA of the CDR3 is TGCAGTGCCCCACGAAGCACAGATACGCAGTATTTT. It translates to CSAPRSTDTQYF.